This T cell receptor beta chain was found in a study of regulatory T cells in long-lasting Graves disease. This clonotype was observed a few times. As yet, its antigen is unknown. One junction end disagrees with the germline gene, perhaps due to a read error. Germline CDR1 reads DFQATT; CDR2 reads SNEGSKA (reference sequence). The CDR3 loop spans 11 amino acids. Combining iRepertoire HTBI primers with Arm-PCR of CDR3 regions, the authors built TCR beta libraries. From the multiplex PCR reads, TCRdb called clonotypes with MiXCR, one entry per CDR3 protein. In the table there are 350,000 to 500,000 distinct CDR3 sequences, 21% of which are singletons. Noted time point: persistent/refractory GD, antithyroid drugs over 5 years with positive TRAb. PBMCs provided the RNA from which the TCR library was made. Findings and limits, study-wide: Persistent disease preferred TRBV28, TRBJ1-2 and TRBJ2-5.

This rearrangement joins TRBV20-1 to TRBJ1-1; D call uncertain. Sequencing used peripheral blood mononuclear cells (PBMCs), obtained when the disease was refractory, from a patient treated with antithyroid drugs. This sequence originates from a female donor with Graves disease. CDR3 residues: CSARGPGEDPF. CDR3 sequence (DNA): TGCAGTGCTAGAGGCCCAGGAGAGGATCCCTTT.